This entry features one TCR beta chain sequence. Its cognate antigen is unknown. Trimming left V 0 bases short and J 0 bases short, with 11 bases between. CDR1 and CDR2 (germline): LGHNA, YSLEER. The length of the CDR3 is 17 residues. TCRdb's table, derived via immunoSEQ multiplex PCR, lists solely in-frame clones and lacks some. Here the sample spans about 39,000 clones, about 76% being singletons. The entry originates in a study of T cells in localized non-small cell lung cancer. Study results and limitations: Greater blood T cell density accompanied longer overall survival.

The V gene is TRBV4-3, the J gene TRBJ1-4; possibly TRBD1 for D (6 bases). The TCR comes from a woman aged 40-69 years with stage II squamous cell lung carcinoma. The specimen comprised PBMCs, sampled before any cancer treatment. The CDR3 loop is CASSQEGARSTNEKLFF. CDR3 DNA sequence: TGCGCCAGCAGCCAAGAGGGGGCCCGATCAACTAATGAAAAACTGTTTTTT.